A single sample gave rise to the 21 T cell receptor beta chains below, sequenced in a study of CD8+CD57+ T cells in acquired aplastic anemia. Patients chosen for sequencing had CD8+CD57+ cells that had expanded, as shown by flow cytometry. Profiling that covered TCR beta VDJ and CDR3 relied on genomic DNA as its template. From the reads, TCRdb called clonotypes with MiXCR, one entry per CDR3 protein. The data show about 190,000 distinct CDR3 sequences, with around half seen just once and 8% to 10% held by the top ten. Sequencing input: sorted CD4+, CD8+, or CD8+CD57+ T cells (not recorded which) from PBMCs. These receptor sequences come from a human donor with aplastic anemia.

As regards this clonotype: This clone may be a read error of a much larger clone one base away. The V and J genes are TRBV5-1 and TRBJ1-1, with a weak D call TRBD1 (5 bases). Germline V gene lookup returns CDR1 SGHRS and CDR2 YFSETQ. There are 12 residues in the CDR3. V lost 6 bases and J 5 bases, leaving 11 bases between the germline ends. In nucleotides, the CDR3 is TGCGCCAGCACCGAAGGGGAGACTGAAGCTTTCTTT. This codes for CASTEGETEAFF.

This sequence joins TRBV19 and TRBJ1-5; D may be TRBD1 (6 bases). Germline-derived CDR1 and CDR2 are LNHDA and SQIVND (reference sequence). This CDR3 is built from 14 residues. The V gene lost 6 bases and the J gene lost 4 bases, with 13 bases spanning the gap. CDR3 amino acids: CASRPWGANQPQHF. In DNA, the CDR3 is TGTGCCAGTAGGCCTTGGGGGGCGAATCAGCCCCAGCATTTT.

The chain combines TRBV2 with TRBJ1-6, with D possibly matching TRBD1 (5 bases). Trimming removed 8 bases from V and 9 bases from J, with 26 bases in between. This CDR3 is 17 amino acids long. Germline V lookup: CDR1 SNHLY, CDR2 FYNNEI. The CDR3 DNA follows: TGTGCCAGCGAATTTGGGAGATTGAAGCTGGGGGGTTCACCCCTCCACTTT. Translated: CASEFGRLKLGGSPLHF.

This clonotype was observed many times. One end of the junction varies from germline; a read error may be responsible. The chain has TRBV7-7 and TRBJ2-5, with 15 bases fitting TRBD2. The CDR3 extends over 17 amino acids. CDR1 is SSHAT and CDR2 is FNYEAQ in the germline V gene (reference sequence). The CDR3 sequence: CASSPQRGTSGGETQYF. CDR3 nucleotide sequence: TGTGCTAGCAGCCCCCAACGGGGGACTAGCGGGGGGGAGACCCAGTACTTC.

This clonotype was seen ten or more times. The rearrangement uses TRBV11-1 and TRBJ1-1; D ambiguous. From germline, CDR1 is SGHAT and CDR2 FQDESV (reference sequence). V was shortened by 2 bases and J by 8 bases, with 21 bases between the two germline ends. CDR3 length equals 16 residues. The CDR3 loop reads CASSLRSLRPWEEAFF. The DNA for the CDR3 is TGTGCCAGCAGCTTACGATCGTTGAGGCCCTGGGAGGAAGCTTTCTTT.

A remark on this clonotype: It may be a read error: a sequence one base away is much more abundant. J is TRBJ2-1 and V is TRBV9; D may be TRBD2 (6 bases). This CDR3 is 16 amino acids long. Germline lookup yields CDR1 SGDLS and CDR2 YYNGEE. The CDR3 coding sequence is TGTGCCAACAGCTCCATGACTAGGCTAGTATACAATGAGCAGTTCTTC. Its translation is CANSSMTRLVYNEQFF.

In its sample, this clonotype was seen a few times. CDR3 loop: CASSLEGQGMEETQYF. DNA for the CDR3: TGTGCCAGCAGCTTAGAGGGACAGGGTATGGAAGAGACCCAGTACTTC. The chain couples TRBV7-9 to TRBJ2-5; 9 bases match TRBD1. Germline CDR1 is SEHNR and CDR2 is FQNEAQ (reference sequence). The CDR3 length is 16 residues. V lost 1 base and J lost 3; bases outside the gene matches: 6. The full variable domain, rest sourced from reference TRBV7-9 and TRBJ2-5, is DTGVSQNPRHKITKRGQNVTFRCDPISEHNRLYWYRQTLGQGPEFLTYFQNEAQLEKSRLLSDRFSAERPKGSFSTLEIQRTEQGDSAMYLCASSLEGQGMEETQYFGPGTRLLVL.

The V and J genes are TRBV18 and TRBJ2-3; maybe TRBD2 (6 bases). From germline, CDR1 is KGHSH and CDR2 LQKENI. Trimming pared 4 bases from V and 3 bases from J, leaving 20 bases between. CDR3 size: 17 residues. CDR3 DNA: TGTGCCAGCTCACAAGCCCGGGGCCTTGGGAGGACAGATACGCAGTATTTT. Translation gives CASSQARGLGRTDTQYF.

Many counts were recorded for this clonotype. The CDR3 DNA follows: TGTGCCAGCAGCCAGCTAGCGGGACTATACGAGCAGTACTTC. This encodes CASSQLAGLYEQYF. The chain employs TRBV7-9 and TRBJ2-7; 9 bases line up with TRBD2. The CDR3 consists of 14 residues. Per germline, CDR1 SEHNR and CDR2 FQNEAQ (reference sequence). V lost 5 bases to trimming and J lost 4 bases; unmatched junction nucleotides: 6.

This clonotype has more than one count but fewer than ten. The chain has TRBV12-3 or TRBV12-4 and TRBJ1-2, with 8 positions matching TRBD1. V dropped 10 bases and J dropped 3; count of bases not matched to a gene: 7. The length of the CDR3 is 13 residues. CDR3 amino acids: CATRQGPDYGYTF. The DNA for the CDR3 is TGTGCCACTAGACAGGGGCCGGACTATGGCTACACCTTC.

The chain links TRBV19 to TRBJ2-1; perhaps TRBD2 as D (6 bases). Germline V gives CDR1 LNHDA, CDR2 SQIVND (reference sequence). The CDR3 sequence is 16 residues long. V was clipped by 0 bases and J by 5 bases, with 14 bases between them. In DNA form, the CDR3 reads TGTGCCAGTAGTATAGATAGGAGCGGGCGAGACAATGAGCAGTTCTTC. It yields the protein CASSIDRSGRDNEQFF.

This clonotype was seen a few times. This chain uses TRBV15 with TRBJ2-7; D gene ambiguous. The CDR3 has 11 residues. Germline assignment: CDR1 LNHNV and CDR2 YYDKDF (reference sequence). V dropped 8 bases and J dropped 5 bases, with 10 bases sitting between them. In nucleotides, the CDR3 is TGTGCCACCGGCGTAGGACACGAGCAGTACTTC. Amino acids: CATGVGHEQYF.

V gene TRBV15 combines with J gene TRBJ2-3; D possibly corresponds to TRBD2 (5 bases). With 1 base removed from V and 1 base from J, the gap between germline ends came to 12 bases. The CDR3 extends over 16 amino acids. Germline-derived CDR1 and CDR2 are LNHNV and YYDKDF (reference sequence). The CDR3 loop reads CATSRAPAEGTDTQYF. The CDR3 DNA is TGTGCCACCAGCAGAGCCCCGGCGGAGGGCACAGATACGCAGTATTTT.

This clonotype has at least ten counts. The gene calls are TRBV29-1 and TRBJ1-2, with a tentative D call TRBD1 (6 bases). Trimming left V 6 bases short and J 8 bases short, with 16 bases between. Germline V CDR1 and CDR2: SQVTM, ANQGSEA. CDR3 length: 12 amino acids. CDR3 DNA: TGCAGCGTCCAAGGGCCGGGGGGCGGCTACACCTTC. This translates into CSVQGPGGGYTF.

In its sample, this clonotype was seen many times. Compared with germline, one end of the junction differs, possibly owing to a read error. The chain is built from TRBV19 and TRBJ1-5, with TRBD1 as a possible D gene (6 bases). Germline V CDR1 and CDR2: LNHDA, SQIVND (reference sequence). This CDR3 is built from 15 residues. The CDR3 DNA follows: TGTGCAAGTAGCAAGGGGGGGGGCAGGGGTCAGCCCCAGCATTTT. Protein sequence: CASSKGGGRGQPQHF.

V and J are TRBV7-2 and TRBJ1-2, with 7 bases that match TRBD1. Germline V gene data show CDR1 as SGHTA and CDR2 as FQGNSA. This CDR3 comprises 15 residues. Trimming cost V 3 bases and J 2 bases; bases outside gene matches: 6. CDR3 DNA sequence: TGTGCCAGCAGCTTCAATACAGGGGCCAACTATGGCTACACCTTC. The encoded protein is CASSFNTGANYGYTF.

The chain recombines TRBV5-1 with TRBJ2-7; TRBD1 matches at 9 bases. CDR1 and CDR2 (germline): SGHRS, YFSETQ. With 1 base clipped from V and 5 bases from J, the junction kept 4 bases outside the gene matches. This CDR3 is built from 14 residues. CDR3 in DNA: TGCGCCAGCAGCTTGAGGGGACAGGGAAACGAGCAGTACTTC. This sequence encodes CASSLRGQGNEQYF. The full variable domain, completed using reference TRBV5-1 and TRBJ2-7, is KAGVTQTPRYLIKTRGQQVTLSCSPISGHRSVSWYQQTPGQGLQFLFEYFSETQRNKGNFPGRFSGRQFSNSRSEMNVSTLELGDSALYLCASSLRGQGNEQYFGPGTRLTVT.

This clonotype was counted ten times or more. V and J are TRBV19 and TRBJ2-7; D uncertain. The V gene's germline CDR1 is LNHDA and CDR2 SQIVND (reference sequence). Between the trimmed V and J ends, which lost 3 bases and 2 bases, there was a span of 8 bases. The CDR3 runs to 13 residues. The CDR3 coding sequence is TGTGCCAGTAGTATTAGGCAGGCCTACGAGCAGTACTTC. It codes for CASSIRQAYEQYF.

This clonotype has just a few counts. V gene TRBV15 combines with J gene TRBJ2-7, with D possibly matching TRBD1 (7 bases). V lost 4 bases and J 5 bases, leaving 15 bases between the germline ends. The germline CDR1 and CDR2 sequences are LNHNV and YYDKDF (reference sequence). This CDR3 is 14 amino acids long. The CDR3 spells CATSTHPRGDEQYF. CDR3 coding DNA: TGTGCCACCAGCACCCACCCCAGGGGGGACGAGCAGTACTTC.

This clonotype was seen once. The rearrangement links TRBV24-1 to TRBJ1-2, with TRBD1 matching 7 bases. The CDR3 is 16 residues long. V dropped 8 bases and J dropped 0; count of bases not matched to a gene: 11. CDR1 and CDR2 (germline): KGHDR, SFDVKD. The CDR3 nucleotides are TGTGCCACCATGGACCCGACAGGGTCGGCTAACTATGGCTACACCTTC. It translates to CATMDPTGSANYGYTF.

This clonotype was found many times. The chain has TRBV7-2 and TRBJ1-1; D perhaps matches TRBD1 (5 bases). Trimming removed 5 bases at V and 4 bases at J, with 11 bases between. There are 13 residues in the CDR3. The germline V gene encodes CDR1 SGHTA and CDR2 FQGNSA. CDR3 protein: CASSLGGATEAFF. Written as DNA, the CDR3 is TGTGCCAGCAGCCTAGGAGGGGCCACTGAAGCTTTCTTT.